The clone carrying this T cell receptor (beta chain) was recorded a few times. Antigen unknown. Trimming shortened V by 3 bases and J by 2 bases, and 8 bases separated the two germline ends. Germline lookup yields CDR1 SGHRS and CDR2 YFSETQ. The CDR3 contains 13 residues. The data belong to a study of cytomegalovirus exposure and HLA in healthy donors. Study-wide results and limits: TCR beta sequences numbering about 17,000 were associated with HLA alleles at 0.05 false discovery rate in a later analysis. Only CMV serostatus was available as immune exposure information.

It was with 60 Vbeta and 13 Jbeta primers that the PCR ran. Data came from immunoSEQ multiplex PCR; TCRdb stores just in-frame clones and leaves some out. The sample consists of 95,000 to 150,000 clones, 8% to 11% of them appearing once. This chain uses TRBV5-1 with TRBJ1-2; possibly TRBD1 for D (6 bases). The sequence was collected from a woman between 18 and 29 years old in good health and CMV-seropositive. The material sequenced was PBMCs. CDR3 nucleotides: TGCGCCAGCAGCTCTACAGGGAACTATGGCTACACCTTC. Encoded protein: CASSSTGNYGYTF.